The 8 T cell receptor beta chains below all came from one sample that was sequenced in a study of vaccination effects on CD4 cells after COVID-19. The antigens for these receptors are not known. Viral peptide pool expansion of antigen-specific CD4+ T cells preceded sequencing in the ViraFEST assay. At the end of about ten days of culture, CD4+ T cells were isolated. Vaccinees lacked prior SARS-CoV-2 infection and tested negative for nucleocapsid antibodies. Profiling relied on immunoSEQ multiplex PCR, and the TCRdb table lists in-frame clones only, not all of them. The data contain roughly 42,000 clones, over 75% of them singletons. The starting material was CD4+ T cells from PBMCs cultured with HCoV-NL63 spike peptides, obtained before COVID-19 vaccination. The source is a human donor who received a COVID-19 vaccine.

This clone showed up just once. The CDR3 region has the DNA TGTGCCAGCAGTTCCGGGACTAGCAGCAAAAACATTCAGTACTTC. Translation: CASSSGTSSKNIQYF. V usage is TRBV27 and J usage is TRBJ2-4; TRBD2 matches 9 bases. The CDR3 has 15 residues. The V and J ends lost 4 bases and 3 bases, in that order; junction bases with no gene match: 4. Germline V lookup: CDR1 MNHEY, CDR2 SMNVEV (reference sequence).

The chain uses TRBV5-5 and TRBJ1-2; D perhaps matches TRBD1 (6 bases). Trimming left V 0 bases short and J 2 bases short, with 17 bases between. The length of the CDR3 is 17 residues. Germline loops: CDR1 SGHKS, CDR2 YYEKEE (reference sequence). The CDR3 nucleotides are TGTGCCAGCAGCTTGGCCGAGCTGGGGGCGCTAAACTATGGCTACACCTTC. As protein: CASSLAELGALNYGYTF.

In its sample, this clone was seen a few times. The chain combines TRBV24-1 with TRBJ2-7; D possibly corresponds to TRBD1 (6 bases). Trimming shortened V by 9 bases and J by 3 bases, and 14 bases separated the two germline ends. This CDR3 is 13 amino acids long. The germline CDR1 and CDR2 sequences are KGHDR and SFDVKD. CDR3 loop: CATLPDRSYEQYV. For the CDR3, the DNA is TGTGCCACCCTCCCGGACAGAAGCTACGAGCAGTACGTC.

The chain carries TRBV7-3 and TRBJ2-5, with D possibly called TRBD1 or TRBD2 (5 bases each). Trimming pared 5 bases from V and 13 bases from J, leaving 17 bases between. Germline V gene lookup returns CDR1 SGHTA and CDR2 FQGTGA. The CDR3 has 12 amino acids. CDR3 loop: CASSVPGPRRYF. The CDR3 region has the DNA TGTGCCAGCAGCGTACCGGGACCCAGGAGGTACTTC.

This chain links TRBV4-3 with TRBJ2-6; no clear D. Looked up from germline, CDR1 is LGHNA and CDR2 is YSLEER. This CDR3 is built from 16 residues. V shed 1 base and J shed 1 base, with 8 bases lying between them. The CDR3 bases are TGCGCCAGCAGCCAAGGGCCCTCATCTGGGGCCAACGTCCTGACTTTC. Its translation is CASSQGPSSGANVLTF.

The chain combines TRBV30 with TRBJ1-4; D may be TRBD1 (6 bases). The CDR3 is 13 residues long. V was pared by 3 bases and J by 2 bases, with 7 bases between. Germline V gives CDR1 GTSNPN, CDR2 SVGIG (reference sequence). CDR3 sequence reads: CAWRGGTNEKLFF. The CDR3 nucleotides are TGTGCCTGGAGAGGGGGGACTAATGAAAAACTGTTTTTT.

The rearrangement links TRBV10-1 to TRBJ1-2; no definite D call. CDR1 is WNHNN and CDR2 is SYGVQD in the germline V gene (reference sequence). This CDR3 has 14 residues. Trimming stripped 6 bases from V and 2 bases from J, with 13 bases between. In nucleotides, the CDR3 is TGCGCCAGCAGCCCCTCGGACCGAAACTATGGCTACACCTTC. Its protein product is CASSPSDRNYGYTF.

V usage is TRBV5-8 and J usage is TRBJ1-1, with a tentative D call TRBD1 (5 bases). CDR3 length: 13 amino acids. Looked up from germline, CDR1 is SGHTS and CDR2 is YDEGEE. The V and J ends lost 5 bases and 4 bases respectively, with 12 bases between them. CDR3 protein: CASSGWGPTEAFF. The CDR3 DNA reads as TGTGCCAGCAGTGGATGGGGCCCCACTGAAGCTTTCTTT. Using reference TRBV5-8 and TRBJ1-1 for the parts outside the CDR3, the full variable domain is EAGVTQSPTHLIKTRGQQATLRCSPISGHTSVYWYQQALGLGLQFLLWYDEGEERNRGNFPPRFSGRQFPNYSSELNVNALELEDSALYLCASSGWGPTEAFFGQGTRLTVV.